This T cell receptor beta chain is drawn from a study of T cell changes during pregnancy in multiple sclerosis. V shed 0 bases and J shed 3 bases, with 13 bases lying between them. Germline V gene lookup returns CDR1 SGHDT and CDR2 YYEEEE. The CDR3 covers 15 residues. Method: immunoSEQ multiplex PCR; TCRdb's copy keeps in-frame clones and lacks some. The data hold about 44,000 clones, with 80% to 90% observed a single time. The chain joins TRBV5-6 to TRBJ2-7; D is possibly TRBD2 (6 bases). The sample consisted of CD4+ T cells from peripheral blood mononuclear cells, taken after pregnancy. The clonotype comes from a female donor with multiple sclerosis, enrolled in a pregnancy study. The CDR3 sequence is CASSLAWDSYYEQYF. The CDR3 DNA sequence: TGTGCCAGCAGCTTGGCATGGGACTCCTACTACGAGCAGTACTTC.